Shown below are 32 T cell receptor beta chains from a single sample sequenced in a study of T cell clones after liver transplantation. TCRdb's copy holds only in-frame clones and misses some; the assay was immunoSEQ multiplex PCR. The table records roughly 100,000 clones, around 86% of them present only once. This specimen was CD4+ T cells from blood, taken before liver transplant. These receptors were obtained from a human donor who received a liver transplant.

V usage is TRBV7-9 and J usage is TRBJ1-1, with D perhaps matching TRBD1 (5 bases). Trimming took off 4 bases at V and 4 bases at J, with 19 bases between the two ends. Germline values: CDR1 SEHNR, CDR2 FQNEAQ (reference sequence). This CDR3 is built from 16 residues. This CDR3 is CASSYTPVRGRTEAFF. The DNA for the CDR3 is TGTGCCAGCAGCTACACCCCAGTGAGGGGTCGCACTGAAGCTTTCTTT. The full variable domain, completed using reference TRBV7-9 and TRBJ1-1, is DTGVSQNPRHKITKRGQNVTFRCDPISEHNRLYWYRQTLGQGPEFLTYFQNEAQLEKSRLLSDRFSAERPKGSFSTLEIQRTEQGDSAMYLCASSYTPVRGRTEAFFGQGTRLTVV.

The J gene is TRBJ1-5, the V gene TRBV30; TRBD1 matches at 7 bases. The CDR3 is 13 amino acids. The J segment lost 6 bases and the V segment lost 2 bases, leaving 4 bases of the junction unmatched. Germline V gene data show CDR1 as GTSNPN and CDR2 as SVGIG (reference sequence). CDR3 region: CAWSQGVGQPQHF. CDR3 bases: TGTGCCTGGAGTCAGGGGGTGGGTCAGCCCCAGCATTTT. Full variable domain (missing parts from reference TRBV30 and TRBJ1-5): SQTIHQWPATLVQPVGSPLSLECTVEGTSNPNLYWYRQAAGRGLQLLFYSVGIGQISSEVPQNLSASRPQDRQFILSSKKLLLSDSGFYLCAWSQGVGQPQHFGDGTRLSIL.

A single count supports this clone. The V gene is TRBV7-2, the J gene TRBJ2-3, with no clear D. V was trimmed by 1 base and J by 1 base, leaving 12 bases between them. CDR1 is SGHTA and CDR2 is FQGNSA in the germline V gene. The CDR3 totals 16 residues. The CDR3 bases are TGTGCCAGCAGCTTAGTAGCTGTATTGGGCACAGATACGCAGTATTTT. Its protein product is CASSLVAVLGTDTQYF.

The V and J genes are TRBV7-2 and TRBJ1-2; D is ambiguous. The germline CDR1 and CDR2 sequences are SGHTA and FQGNSA. This CDR3 comprises 14 residues. Trimming pared 2 bases from V and 7 bases from J, leaving 14 bases between. Written as DNA, the CDR3 is TGTGCCAGCAGCTTAATCTCTAAAGCGACTGGCTACACCTTC. It yields the protein CASSLISKATGYTF.

The chain has TRBV14 and TRBJ1-1, with 8 nucleotides matching TRBD1. Germline CDR1 is SGHDN and CDR2 is FVKESK. Unmatched junction bases numbered 21, after V lost 5 bases and J lost 4 bases. The CDR3 totals 19 residues. Here the CDR3 reads CASSDGYRTGSFESTEAFF. The DNA of the CDR3 is TGTGCCAGCAGCGACGGGTATCGGACAGGGAGCTTTGAATCCACTGAAGCTTTCTTT.

The rearrangement links TRBV7-2 to TRBJ2-2; TRBD1 matches 9 bases. From germline, CDR1 is SGHTA and CDR2 FQGNSA. This CDR3 contains 16 residues. V trimming: 5 bases; J trimming: 2 bases; junction bases outside the gene matches: 6. The chain's CDR3 is CASSPQGAINTGELFF. The CDR3 DNA sequence: TGTGCCAGCAGCCCACAGGGGGCGATAAACACCGGGGAGCTGTTTTTT.

This chain uses TRBV4-1 with TRBJ2-3, with D possibly being TRBD2 (7 bases). Trimming pared 4 bases from V and 1 base from J, leaving 21 bases between. The CDR3 sequence is 18 residues long. Germline V gene data show CDR1 as MGHRA and CDR2 as YSYEKL. The CDR3 nucleotides are TGCGCCAGCAGCCTAAGGATAGCCGGGGGGCGGGGCACAGATACGCAGTATTTT. It yields the protein CASSLRIAGGRGTDTQYF.

Only a few counts were recorded for this clone. The V gene is TRBV11-2, the J gene TRBJ2-1; TRBD1 matches at 10 bases. The germline CDR1 and CDR2 sequences are SGHAT and FQNNGV. The CDR3 runs to 16 residues. The junction had 7 bases not matched to a gene; V was cut back by 3 bases and J by 5 bases. DNA of the CDR3: TGTGCCAGCAGCTTTCCGACAGGGGGCTTCGACAATGAGCAGTTCTTC. Protein sequence: CASSFPTGGFDNEQFF.

The CDR3 sequence: CASGQQGTRNNEQFF. Here the CDR3 DNA reads TGTGCCAGCGGCCAACAGGGGACTAGAAACAATGAGCAGTTCTTC. V and J are TRBV2 and TRBJ2-1, with D tentatively TRBD2 (8 bases). Germline V gene lookup returns CDR1 SNHLY and CDR2 FYNNEI. The CDR3 runs 15 residues. V was trimmed by 8 bases and J by 5 bases, leaving 19 bases between them.

V is TRBV28 and J is TRBJ2-2, with D perhaps TRBD2 (6 bases). The germline V gene encodes CDR1 MDHEN and CDR2 SYDVKM. Trimming took off 2 bases at V and 5 bases at J, with 12 bases between the two ends. The CDR3 consists of 15 residues. For the CDR3, the DNA is TGTGCCAGCAGTTTAGGGGGGTCCGGGACCGGGGAGCTGTTTTTT. Translation: CASSLGGSGTGELFF. The whole variable domain, filled in from reference TRBV28 and TRBJ2-2, reads DVKVTQSSRYLVKRTGEKVFLECVQDMDHENMFWYRQDPGLGLRLIYFSYDVKMKEKGDIPEGYSVSREKKERFSLILESASTNQTSMYLCASSLGGSGTGELFFGEGSRLTVL.

The count of this clone is one. The gene calls are TRBV27 and TRBJ1-2; D gene unclear. This CDR3 spans 13 amino acids. The V end lost 3 bases, the J end lost 4 bases, and 9 bases lay between the germline ends. Germline V CDR1 and CDR2: MNHEY, SMNVEV (reference sequence). The chain's CDR3 is CASSFSQTYGYTF. The CDR3 coding sequence is TGTGCCAGCAGTTTTTCTCAGACCTATGGCTACACCTTC.

The chain has TRBV29-1 and TRBJ2-3; either TRBD1 or TRBD2 may supply D (5 bases each). V shed 6 bases and J shed 9 bases, with 16 bases lying between them. Germline loops: CDR1 SQVTM, CDR2 ANQGSEA. This CDR3 comprises 12 residues. The CDR3 region is CSVRTQSGTQYF. The CDR3 DNA reads TGCAGCGTGCGGACACAATCGGGGACGCAGTATTTT.

J is TRBJ1-1 and V is TRBV5-1; maybe TRBD1 (5 bases). Germline assignment: CDR1 SGHRS and CDR2 YFSETQ. Trimming pared 0 bases from V and 2 bases from J, leaving 14 bases between. The CDR3 has 16 amino acids. CDR3 DNA: TGCGCCAGCAGCTTGGAGGGGAGCATGCGAAACACTGAAGCTTTCTTT. Translated, it gives CASSLEGSMRNTEAFF.

This sequence joins TRBV27 and TRBJ2-7; the match to TRBD2 covers 7 bases. The V gene end was trimmed by 6 bases and the J gene end by 1 base; junction bases not matched to a gene: 3. CDR3 length: 13 residues. Germline loops: CDR1 MNHEY, CDR2 SMNVEV (reference sequence). The DNA for the CDR3 is TGTGCCAGCAGCCTAGCGGCTTCCTACGAGCAGTACTTC. It encodes CASSLAASYEQYF.

J is TRBJ1-2 and V is TRBV5-1; the D gene is possibly TRBD1 (5 bases). Germline CDR1 reads SGHRS; CDR2 reads YFSETQ. The V end was cut by 0 bases, the J end by 6 bases, with 9 bases between. The CDR3 consists of 13 residues. The CDR3 nucleotides are TGCGCCAGCAGCTTGGGGGGCTGGAATGGCTACACCTTC. It encodes CASSLGGWNGYTF.

This chain uses TRBV7-3 with TRBJ2-2, with TRBD2 identical over 10 bases. The CDR3 totals 15 residues. Per the germline V gene, CDR1 is SGHTA and CDR2 is FQGTGA. The junction had 6 bases not matched to a gene; V was cut back by 5 bases and J by 6 bases. This CDR3 is CASSPRTSGSGELFF. As DNA, the CDR3 is TGTGCCAGCAGCCCAAGGACTAGCGGCTCCGGGGAGCTGTTTTTT.

The chain links TRBV5-4 to TRBJ1-2; TRBD1 agrees at 7 bases. Germline loops: CDR1 SGHNT, CDR2 YYREEE (reference sequence). The CDR3 is made up of 16 amino acids. J gave up 0 bases and V 4 bases, and 9 bases lay outside the gene matches. The chain's CDR3 is CASSSPRQGTNYGYTF. CDR3 DNA sequence: TGTGCCAGCAGCAGCCCTCGACAGGGTACTAACTATGGCTACACCTTC. Full variable domain (missing parts from reference TRBV5-4 and TRBJ1-2): ETGVTQSPTHLIKTRGQQVTLRCSSQSGHNTVSWYQQALGQGPQFIFQYYREEENGRGNFPPRFSGLQFPNYSSELNVNALELDDSALYLCASSSPRQGTNYGYTFGSGTRLTVV.

In its sample, this clone was seen a few times. The chain recombines TRBV9 with TRBJ2-2; D is possibly TRBD2 (6 bases). Per the germline V gene, CDR1 is SGDLS and CDR2 is YYNGEE. The ends were cut back, 4 bases at V and 4 bases at J, with 20 bases in the middle. The CDR3 extends over 17 amino acids. CDR3 nucleotides: TGTGCCAGCAGCTGGGAGGCGGGACTGGGGGGCACCGGGGAGCTGTTTTTT. It is translated as CASSWEAGLGGTGELFF.

This chain connects TRBV27 to TRBJ2-7, with 7 bases fitting TRBD2. CDR3 length: 14 amino acids. After removal of 6 bases from V and 2 bases from J, the junction contained 7 bases not matched to a gene. Germline V lookup: CDR1 MNHEY, CDR2 SMNVEV (reference sequence). Here the CDR3 DNA reads TGTGCCAGCAGGGGAGGGACGGTTACCTACGAGCAGTACTTC. Residues: CASRGGTVTYEQYF.

The V call is TRBV12-5, the J call TRBJ1-3; no definite D call. Germline V gene sequence: CDR1 LGHNT, CDR2 FRNRAP. Trimming pared 3 bases from V and 4 bases from J, leaving 10 bases between. The CDR3 is 14 amino acids. CDR3 nucleotides: TGTGCTAGTGGTTTTTCGTCGAGAGGAAACACCATATATTTT. The encoded protein is CASGFSSRGNTIYF.

The chain couples TRBV7-2 to TRBJ1-2; D remains ambiguous. The V and J ends lost 2 bases and 8 bases respectively, with 18 bases between them. Germline V gives CDR1 SGHTA, CDR2 FQGNSA. The CDR3 is 15 amino acids. The CDR3 reads CASSLSGGVGWGYTF. In DNA, the CDR3 is TGTGCCAGCAGCTTATCAGGAGGAGTTGGTTGGGGCTACACCTTC.

This clone was seen only once. This chain links TRBV5-1 with TRBJ2-5, with D perhaps TRBD1 or TRBD2 (5 bases each). The CDR3 sequence is 11 residues long. Deletions cut 7 bases from V and 11 bases from J, with 15 bases between. Per germline, CDR1 SGHRS and CDR2 YFSETQ. In nucleotides, the CDR3 is TGCGCCAGCGGTGAGTTGGGGGAGCAGTACTTC. Translation gives CASGELGEQYF.

This clone appeared a few times. The gene calls are TRBV5-4 and TRBJ1-1; no reliable D call. Trimming removed 2 bases from V and 0 bases from J, with 11 bases in between. Germline V gives CDR1 SGHNT, CDR2 YYREEE (reference sequence). This CDR3 contains 15 residues. This CDR3 reads CASSLGPSMNTEAFF. DNA for the CDR3: TGTGCCAGCAGCTTAGGACCCTCTATGAACACTGAAGCTTTCTTT.

This clone was recorded once. The rearrangement links TRBV9 to TRBJ2-1, with TRBD2 matching over 9 bases. CDR1 and CDR2 from the germline V gene are SGDLS and YYNGEE. The CDR3 covers 15 residues. V was pared by 4 bases and J by 6 bases, with 8 bases of the junction left unmatched. The CDR3 nucleotides are TGTGCCAGCAGCTCATCCGGGACTAGCAGCAATGAGCAGTTCTTC. It encodes CASSSSGTSSNEQFF.

V and J are TRBV14 and TRBJ2-7; 8 bases are a match to TRBD2. With V trimmed by 4 bases and J by 0 bases, 5 bases remained unmatched. The germline gives CDR1 SGHDN, CDR2 FVKESK. The CDR3 totals 15 residues. The CDR3 is CASSRAGGGSYEQYF. The CDR3 DNA reads as TGTGCCAGCAGCCGCGCGGGGGGCGGCTCCTACGAGCAGTACTTC.

This rearrangement joins TRBV19 to TRBJ1-2; perhaps TRBD1 as D (6 bases). Germline V gives CDR1 LNHDA, CDR2 SQIVND (reference sequence). V shed 7 bases and J shed 2 bases, with 11 bases lying between them. The CDR3 consists of 13 residues. The CDR3: CASKSTGNYGYTF. In DNA form, the CDR3 reads TGTGCCAGTAAATCAACAGGGAACTATGGCTACACCTTC.

This clone has just one count. V gene TRBV6-4 combines with J gene TRBJ1-4, with no clear D. Germline V CDR1 and CDR2: MRHNA, SNTAGT. Deletions cut 10 bases from V and 5 bases from J, with 8 bases between. This CDR3 is 11 amino acids long. The CDR3 DNA reads as TGTGCCACCCCGGGAAATGAAAAACTGTTTTTT. Translating gives CATPGNEKLFF.

The chain joins TRBV19 to TRBJ1-5; D might be TRBD1 (5 bases). CDR3 length: 14 amino acids. Looked up from germline, CDR1 is LNHDA and CDR2 is SQIVND (reference sequence). V gave up 4 bases and J gave up 5 bases, with 12 bases separating them. The DNA of the CDR3 is TGTGCCAGTAGTAAATCCAGGGTCGATCAGCCCCAGCATTTT. This gives the protein CASSKSRVDQPQHF.

The chain recombines TRBV4-2 with TRBJ1-4, with 7 bases lining up with TRBD1. V lost 4 bases, J lost 1 base, and 3 bases stayed unmatched. Germline assignment: CDR1 LGHNA and CDR2 YNFKEQ. This CDR3 has 15 amino acids. CDR3 protein: CASSPQGETNEKLFF. For the CDR3, the DNA is TGTGCCAGCAGCCCGCAGGGGGAAACTAATGAAAAACTGTTTTTT.

The V gene is TRBV28, the J gene TRBJ2-7, with a weak D call TRBD2 (6 bases). CDR1 is MDHEN, CDR2 SYDVKM, per germline. CDR3 length: 17 residues. V lost 11 bases and J 1 base, leaving 27 bases between the germline ends. The CDR3 sequence is CAAQQLSQAGGSYEQYF. CDR3 coding DNA: TGTGCCGCCCAGCAGTTAAGTCAAGCGGGTGGTTCCTACGAGCAGTACTTC.

This sequence joins TRBV2 and TRBJ2-3; no clear D gene. Looked up from germline, CDR1 is SNHLY and CDR2 is FYNNEI. The CDR3 runs 15 residues. V was cut by 7 bases and J by 2 bases, with 16 bases left in between. CDR3 sequence: CASTPRWGSTDTQYF. In nucleotides, the CDR3 is TGTGCCAGCACCCCTCGATGGGGATCCACAGATACGCAGTATTTT.

The chain links TRBV2 to TRBJ2-1; the D is unclear. This CDR3 contains 11 residues. In germline, CDR1 is SNHLY, CDR2 FYNNEI. V was shortened by 5 bases and J by 7 bases, with 6 bases between the two germline ends. CDR3 coding DNA: TGTGCCAGCAGTCCCTCGAATGAGCAGTTCTTC. Translating gives CASSPSNEQFF. The variable domain in full, with the rest retrieved from reference TRBV2 and TRBJ2-1, is EPEVTQTPSHQVTQMGQEVILRCVPISNHLYFYWYRQILGQKVEFLVSFYNNEISEKSEIFDDQFSVERPDGSNFTLKIRSTKLEDSAMYFCASSPSNEQFFGPGTRLTVL.